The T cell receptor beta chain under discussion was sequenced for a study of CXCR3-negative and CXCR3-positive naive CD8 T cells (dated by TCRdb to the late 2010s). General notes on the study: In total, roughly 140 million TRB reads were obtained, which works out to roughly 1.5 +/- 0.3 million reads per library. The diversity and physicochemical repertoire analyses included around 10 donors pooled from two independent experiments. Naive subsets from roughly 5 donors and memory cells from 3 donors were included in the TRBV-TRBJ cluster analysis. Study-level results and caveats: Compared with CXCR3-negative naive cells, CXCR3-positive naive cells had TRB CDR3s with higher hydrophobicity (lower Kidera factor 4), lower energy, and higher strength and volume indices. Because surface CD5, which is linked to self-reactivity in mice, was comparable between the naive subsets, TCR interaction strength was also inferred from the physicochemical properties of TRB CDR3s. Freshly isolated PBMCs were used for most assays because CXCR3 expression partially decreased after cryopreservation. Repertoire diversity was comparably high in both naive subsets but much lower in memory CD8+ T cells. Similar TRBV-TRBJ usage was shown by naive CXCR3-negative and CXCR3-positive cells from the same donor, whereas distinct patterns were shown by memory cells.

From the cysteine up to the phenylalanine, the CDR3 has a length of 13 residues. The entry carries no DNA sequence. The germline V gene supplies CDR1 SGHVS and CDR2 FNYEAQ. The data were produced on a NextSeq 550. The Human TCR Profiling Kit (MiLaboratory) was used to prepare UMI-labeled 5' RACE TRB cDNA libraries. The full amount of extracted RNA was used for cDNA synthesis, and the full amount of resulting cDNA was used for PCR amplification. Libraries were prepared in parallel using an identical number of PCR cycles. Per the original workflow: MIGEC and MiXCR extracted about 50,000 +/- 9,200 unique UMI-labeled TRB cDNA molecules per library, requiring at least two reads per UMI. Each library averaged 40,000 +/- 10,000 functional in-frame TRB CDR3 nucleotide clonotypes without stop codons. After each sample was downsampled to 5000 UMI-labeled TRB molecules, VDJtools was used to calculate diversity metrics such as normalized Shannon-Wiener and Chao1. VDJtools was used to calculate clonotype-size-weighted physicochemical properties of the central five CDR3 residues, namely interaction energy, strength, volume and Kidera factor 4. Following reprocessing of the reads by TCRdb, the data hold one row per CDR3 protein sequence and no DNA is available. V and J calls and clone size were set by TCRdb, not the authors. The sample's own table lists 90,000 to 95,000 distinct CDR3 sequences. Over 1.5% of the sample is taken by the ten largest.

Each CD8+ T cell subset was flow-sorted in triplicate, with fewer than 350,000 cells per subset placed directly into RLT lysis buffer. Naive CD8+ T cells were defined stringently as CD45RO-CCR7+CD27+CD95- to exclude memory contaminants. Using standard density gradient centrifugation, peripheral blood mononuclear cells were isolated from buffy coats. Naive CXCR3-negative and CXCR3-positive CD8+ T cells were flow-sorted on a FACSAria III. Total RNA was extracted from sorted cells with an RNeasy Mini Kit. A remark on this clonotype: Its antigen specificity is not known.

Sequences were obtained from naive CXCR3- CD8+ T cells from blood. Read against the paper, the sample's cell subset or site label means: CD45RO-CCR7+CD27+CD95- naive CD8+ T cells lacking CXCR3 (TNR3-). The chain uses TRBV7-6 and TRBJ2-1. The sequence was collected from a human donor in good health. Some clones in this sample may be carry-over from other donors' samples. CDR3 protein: CASSLAVGNEQFF.